This passage covers 21 T cell receptor beta chains from one sample sequenced in a study of molecular identifiers for immune sequencing clone quantification. TCRdb passed the PCR reads through MiXCR, listing each CDR3 protein once. The sample has 10,000 or so distinct CDR3 sequences; approximately 15% are singletons. What was sequenced was naive CD8+ T cells from blood, with Jurkat cell RNA spiked in. Subset reported: FACS-sorted CD8+CD4-CCR7+CD45RA+ naive T cells. The receptors stem from a human donor in good health. Some libraries in this study had Jurkat cell RNA spiked in.

This clonotype has at least ten counts. This chain links TRBV5-8 with TRBJ2-7; D unresolved. The V end lost 2 bases, the J end lost 11 bases, and 8 bases lay between the germline ends. This CDR3 region has 10 residues. Per the germline V gene, CDR1 is SGHTS and CDR2 is YDEGEE. The CDR3 reads CASSFGREYF. The CDR3 nucleotides read TGTGCCAGCAGCTTCGGTCGGGAGTACTTC.

In this sample, this clonotype is medium-sized. The chain's CDR3 is CASSQRDRGHYEQYF. CDR3 nucleotide sequence: TGTGCCAGCAGCCAACGGGACAGGGGGCACTACGAGCAGTACTTC. The V and J genes are TRBV7-2 and TRBJ2-7; TRBD1 aligns across 12 bases. With 5 bases clipped from V and 3 bases from J, the junction kept 5 bases outside the gene matches. CDR1 and CDR2 from the germline V gene are SGHTA and FQGNSA. CDR3 length: 15 residues.

This clonotype is medium-sized by share. The chain is built from TRBV19 and TRBJ2-5; D ambiguous. The CDR3 totals 14 residues. V was trimmed by 1 base and J by 4 bases, leaving 10 bases between them. Germline V gene sequence: CDR1 LNHDA, CDR2 SQIVND (reference sequence). CDR3 bases: TGTGCCAGTAGTATAGGACCCGCCGGAGAGACCCAGTACTTC. As protein: CASSIGPAGETQYF.

This clonotype has a handful of counts. The chain links TRBV29-1 to TRBJ2-7, with 7 bases that match TRBD2. J lost 9 bases, V lost 3 bases, and 11 bases had no gene match. Germline V gives CDR1 SQVTM, CDR2 ANQGSEA. The CDR3 runs to 13 residues. The CDR3 sequence: CSVEGEGSSVQYF. The CDR3 DNA sequence: TGCAGCGTTGAGGGGGAGGGAAGTTCGGTGCAGTACTTC.

As to this clonotype: A read error may explain this, as a much larger clone is one base away. The chain carries TRBV4-2 and TRBJ2-4; maybe TRBD1 (6 bases). Looked up from germline, CDR1 is LGHNA and CDR2 is YNFKEQ. The CDR3 sequence is 17 residues long. CDR3 bases: TGTGCCGGCAGCCAAGGAACCTTCCCAACAGGGAAAAACATTCAGTACTTC. Amino acids: CAGSQGTFPTGKNIQYF.

As concerns this clonotype: A much larger clone lies one base from this, so it may be a read error. This chain connects TRBV27 to TRBJ2-2; TRBD1 matches at 8 bases. Per germline, CDR1 MNHEY and CDR2 SMNVEV (reference sequence). With V trimmed by 3 bases and J by 0 bases, 6 bases remained unmatched. The length of the CDR3 is 17 residues. In DNA, the CDR3 is TGTGCCAGCAGTTTTCCGACGACAGGGGCGAACACCGGGGAGCTGTTTTTT. Translating it yields CASSFPTTGANTGELFF.

This clonotype was seen a few times. This may arise from a read error, as a much more abundant clone is one base away. The chain is built from TRBV11-2 and TRBJ2-3; D is unclear. The V gene's germline CDR1 is SGHAT and CDR2 FQNNGV. The CDR3 has 12 residues. V gave up 8 bases and J gave up 5 bases, with 11 bases separating them. CDR3: CASGWSGDTQYF. The CDR3 DNA is TGTGCCAGCGGCTGGTCGGGAGATACGCAGTATTTT.

Ten or more counts support this clonotype. The chain combines TRBV2 with TRBJ2-3; 7 bases agree with TRBD1. The CDR3 has 15 residues. V lost 5 bases, J lost 4 bases, and 9 bases stayed unmatched. CDR1 and CDR2 (germline): SNHLY, FYNNEI. This CDR3 is CASSSSRGTPDTQYF. The CDR3 DNA sequence: TGTGCCAGCAGTAGTAGCAGGGGGACCCCAGATACGCAGTATTTT.

Worth noting for this clonotype: This may arise from a read error, as a much more abundant clone is one base away. The genes are TRBV4-3 and TRBJ2-2, with D possibly being TRBD2 (6 bases). The CDR3 consists of 16 residues. Germline V lookup: CDR1 LGHNA, CDR2 YSLEER. The CDR3 here is CASSQDPAGATGGLFF. The DNA of the CDR3 is TGCGCCAGCAGCCAAGATCCCGCGGGTGCCACCGGGGGGCTGTTTTTT.

This clonotype appeared many times. CDR3 DNA: TGTGCCAGCAGCTTAGGGGCCAGGGGCCCTATTATGAACACTGAAGCTTTCTTT. Its translation is CASSLGARGPIMNTEAFF. The chain has TRBV11-2 and TRBJ1-1; D may be TRBD1 (6 bases). Trimming took off 1 base at V and 0 bases at J, with 18 bases between the two ends. CDR1 is SGHAT and CDR2 is FQNNGV in the germline V gene. CDR3 length: 18 amino acids.

This clonotype has ten or more counts. The rearrangement joins TRBV19 to TRBJ2-6; D is unresolved. The CDR3 has 13 amino acids. Germline CDR1 LNHDA, CDR2 SQIVND (reference sequence). Trimming removed 3 bases from V and 2 bases from J, with 2 bases in between. The CDR3, as DNA: TGTGCCAGTAGTATCCCTGGGGCCAACGTCCTGACTTTC. Residues: CASSIPGANVLTF.

Sample share makes this clonotype medium-sized (0.01 to 0.1%). This rearrangement joins TRBV7-2 to TRBJ2-1; no clear D gene. The CDR3 is 12 residues long. The germline CDR1 and CDR2 sequences are SGHTA and FQGNSA. The CDR3 loop is CASWQAYNEQFF. The CDR3 DNA reads as TGTGCTTCATGGCAGGCTTACAATGAGCAGTTCTTC.

As for this clonotype: A much larger clone is a single base away; this may be a read error. The chain combines TRBV19 with TRBJ2-1; D may be TRBD2 (5 bases). V was cut by 2 bases and J by 10 bases, with 9 bases left in between. The germline CDR1 and CDR2 sequences are LNHDA and SQIVND (reference sequence). The CDR3 has 12 residues. CDR3 region: CASSIRGREQFF. The CDR3 DNA reads as TGTGCCAGTAGTATACGAGGGAGAGAGCAGTTCTTC.

In the case of this clonotype: A read error may be the cause here, since a much bigger clone is one base away. The chain couples TRBV5-3 to TRBJ2-1; D is uncertain. TRBV5-3 counts as an open reading frame of uncertain function. The CDR3 contains 16 residues. CDR3 nucleotides: TGTGCCAGCAGCGCTCCAATAGTGGGGTCCTACAATGGGCAGTTCTTC. Its translation is CASSAPIVGSYNGQFF.

The sample holds many counts of this clonotype. This chain joins TRBV5-8 and TRBJ2-3; no clear D gene. CDR1 is SGHTS and CDR2 is YDEGEE in the germline V gene. V was clipped by 1 base and J by 1 base, with 7 bases between them. This CDR3 spans 14 amino acids. The CDR3 DNA reads TGTGCCAGCAGCTTGAAGACGGGCACAGATACGCAGTATTTT. Translation gives CASSLKTGTDTQYF.

This clonotype is categorized as medium-sized. The chain has TRBV9 and TRBJ1-1; D remains ambiguous. Germline CDR1 SGDLS, CDR2 YYNGEE. The CDR3 consists of 15 residues. V dropped 4 bases and J dropped 1 base, with 14 bases sitting between them. CDR3: CASSPEDVQNTEAFF. CDR3 nucleotides: TGTGCCAGCAGCCCAGAGGACGTTCAGAACACTGAAGCTTTCTTT.

Remarks on this clonotype: One end of the junction is discordant with germline, which a read error may explain. The CDR3 loop is CANSLAGTGANVLTF. Written as DNA, the CDR3 is TGTGCCAACAGCTTAGCGGGGACTGGGGCCAACGTCCTGACTTTC. The chain uses TRBV11-2 and TRBJ2-6; 8 positions match TRBD2. The CDR3 loop spans 15 amino acids. CDR1 SGHAT and CDR2 FQNNGV come from the germline V gene.

By share, this clonotype ranks as medium-sized. CDR3 DNA sequence: TGTGCCAGTAGCCCCTGGGGGGCGGGCACTGAAGCTTTCTTT. Protein product: CASSPWGAGTEAFF. V is TRBV19 and J is TRBJ1-1; tentative D call: TRBD1 (6 bases). V dropped 6 bases and J dropped 4 bases, with 15 bases sitting between them. The CDR3 spans 14 residues. The germline V gene encodes CDR1 LNHDA and CDR2 SQIVND (reference sequence).

The chain is built from TRBV27 and TRBJ2-5; 11 nucleotides match TRBD2. The CDR3 consists of 16 residues. J was trimmed by 5 bases and V by 1 base; bases with no gene match: 6. Germline CDR1 and CDR2: MNHEY and SMNVEV (reference sequence). CDR3 loop: CASSLFVSGRGETQYF. Written as DNA, the CDR3 is TGTGCCAGCAGTTTATTCGTTAGCGGGAGGGGGGAGACCCAGTACTTC.

This clonotype was counted ten times or more. The rearrangement uses TRBV30 and TRBJ2-2; 7 nucleotides align to TRBD1. The germline V gene has CDR1 GTSNPN and CDR2 SVGIG (reference sequence). V dropped 2 bases and J dropped 5; count of bases not matched to a gene: 2. CDR3 length: 13 residues. CDR3 DNA sequence: TGTGCCTGGAGTCGACAGGGAACCGGGGAGCTGTTTTTT. Protein sequence: CAWSRQGTGELFF.

This clonotype is categorized as medium-sized. The rearrangement joins TRBV28 to TRBJ2-3; the match to TRBD2 covers 9 bases. Germline loops: CDR1 MDHEN, CDR2 SYDVKM. CDR3 length equals 17 residues. After removal of 3 bases from V and 2 bases from J, the junction contained 9 bases not matched to a gene. The CDR3 sequence is CASSFSFAGGPTDTQYF. As DNA, the CDR3 is TGTGCCAGCAGTTTTTCATTCGCGGGAGGGCCCACAGATACGCAGTATTTT.